A single sample is the source of the 15 T cell receptor beta chains below, sequenced in a study of human versus mouse CDR3 diversity and MHC coevolution. Method: immunoSEQ multiplex PCR; TCRdb's copy keeps in-frame clones and lacks some. The sample carries fewer than 80,000 clones, 85% to 95% recorded once. Sequenced: naive CD4+ T cells from blood. Subset in this sample: CD45RO-negative CD62L-positive naive CD4 T cells. The source is a person between 25 and 75 years old in good health.

The rearrangement joins TRBV19 to TRBJ2-1; 11 positions match TRBD2. Germline CDR1 LNHDA, CDR2 SQIVND (reference sequence). There are 17 residues in the CDR3. V was pared by 2 bases and J by 8 bases, with 11 bases of the junction left unmatched. In DNA form, the CDR3 reads TGTGCCAGTAGTATACAGCCTTTAGCGGGAGGGGTGGATGAGCAGTTCTTC. Residues: CASSIQPLAGGVDEQFF.

The CDR3 nucleotides are TGTGCCAGCAGCCACCCCGGACAGGGGGCCTACGAGCAGTACTTC. It yields the protein CASSHPGQGAYEQYF. The chain uses TRBV11-2 and TRBJ2-5, with TRBD1 matching 10 bases. The J call may be faulty, since TRBJ2-7 better matches the DNA end. Per germline, CDR1 SGHAT and CDR2 FQNNGV. The CDR3 has 15 residues.

In DNA form, the CDR3 reads TGTGCCAGCAGCTTAGCGCGGCTTATGAACACTGAAGCTTTCTTT. This encodes CASSLARLMNTEAFF. The chain joins TRBV7-6 to TRBJ1-1; D not resolved. The V gene lost 0 bases and the J gene lost 0 bases, with 8 bases spanning the gap. This CDR3 is built from 15 residues. Germline V CDR1 and CDR2: SGHVS, FNYEAQ.

The chain has TRBV9 and TRBJ2-5, with 9 positions matching TRBD2. The CDR3 spans 15 residues. CDR1 and CDR2 (germline): SGDLS, YYNGEE. Trimming took 3 bases from V and 2 from J; bases not matched to a gene: 5. CDR3 in amino acids: CASSAVSGGQETQYF. The CDR3 DNA follows: TGTGCCAGCAGCGCCGTAAGCGGGGGGCAAGAGACCCAGTACTTC.

This sequence joins TRBV28 and TRBJ1-2, with a tentative D call TRBD1 (6 bases). The CDR3 has 11 residues. Per the germline V gene, CDR1 is MDHEN and CDR2 is SYDVKM. The V end lost 9 bases, the J end lost 4 bases, and 9 bases lay between the germline ends. CDR3 loop: CASQGLYGYTF. Here the CDR3 DNA reads TGTGCCAGTCAGGGGCTCTATGGCTACACCTTC.

The V gene is TRBV7-9, the J gene TRBJ1-1; 9 nucleotides line up with TRBD1. Unmatched junction bases numbered 4, after V lost 1 base and J lost 1 base. Per germline, CDR1 SEHNR and CDR2 FQNEAQ (reference sequence). There are 16 residues in the CDR3. This CDR3 reads CASSLDPGQGNTEAFF. CDR3 nucleotide sequence: TGTGCCAGCAGCTTAGACCCGGGACAGGGGAACACTGAAGCTTTCTTT.

The chain is built from TRBV5-1 and TRBJ2-7; D perhaps matches TRBD2 (6 bases). Germline V CDR1 and CDR2: SGHRS, YFSETQ. There are 14 residues in the CDR3. Trimming left V 6 bases short and J 3 bases short, with 16 bases between. This CDR3 reads CASTEGQGDYEQYF. CDR3 coding DNA: TGCGCCAGCACGGAGGGCCAAGGGGACTACGAGCAGTACTTC.

The chain links TRBV4-1 to TRBJ2-4, with D possibly TRBD1 on 5 matching bases. Looked up from germline, CDR1 is MGHRA and CDR2 is YSYEKL. This CDR3 comprises 17 residues. The ends were cut back, 1 base at V and 0 bases at J, with 13 bases in the middle. CDR3 bases: TGCGCCAGCAGCCAAGGGGGCCAGGCCCAAGCCAAAAACATTCAGTACTTC. This encodes CASSQGGQAQAKNIQYF.

The rearrangement uses TRBV27 and TRBJ2-7, with D unresolved. Trimming stripped 3 bases from V and 4 bases from J, with 10 bases between. The CDR3 is made up of 13 amino acids. Germline V gene lookup returns CDR1 MNHEY and CDR2 SMNVEV (reference sequence). The CDR3 DNA reads TGTGCCAGCAGTTTTAACAGACGGTACGAGCAGTACTTC. Encoded protein: CASSFNRRYEQYF.

The chain links TRBV25-1 to TRBJ2-5; 7 nucleotides align to TRBD1. The ends lost 2 bases at V and 4 bases at J; junction bases unmatched: 4. The V gene's germline CDR1 is MGHDK and CDR2 SYGVNS. The CDR3 sequence is 14 residues long. CDR3 in amino acids: CASSETTGLETQYF. CDR3 nucleotide sequence: TGTGCCAGCAGTGAAACGACAGGGCTAGAGACCCAGTACTTC. Full variable domain (missing parts from reference TRBV25-1 and TRBJ2-5): EADIYQTPRYLVIGTGKKITLECSQTMGHDKMYWYQQDPGMELHLIHYSYGVNSTEKGDLSSESTVSRIRTEHFPLTLESARPSHTSQYLCASSETTGLETQYFGPGTRLLVL.

This rearrangement joins TRBV20-1 to TRBJ2-5; D is ambiguous. This CDR3 comprises 11 residues. V was pared by 5 bases and J by 1 base, with 5 bases between. The V gene's germline CDR1 is DFQATT and CDR2 SNEGSKA (reference sequence). This CDR3 is CSAGSQETQYF. The CDR3 region has the DNA TGCAGTGCTGGCAGCCAAGAGACCCAGTACTTC.

The V call is TRBV7-6, the J call TRBJ2-2, with D tentatively TRBD1 (5 bases). Trimming shortened V by 1 base and J by 0 bases, and 12 bases separated the two germline ends. Germline V gene sequence: CDR1 SGHVS, CDR2 FNYEAQ. CDR3 size: 17 residues. The CDR3 protein is CASSLEAGNANTGELFF. The CDR3 DNA reads TGTGCCAGCAGCTTAGAGGCAGGGAATGCGAACACCGGGGAGCTGTTTTTT.

The gene calls are TRBV5-1 and TRBJ2-5; TRBD2 might be the D (6 bases). Germline CDR1 and CDR2: SGHRS and YFSETQ. V lost 4 bases and J 1 base, leaving 20 bases between the germline ends. The CDR3 covers 17 residues. This CDR3 reads CASSPPRLEGPQETQYF. CDR3 DNA: TGCGCCAGCAGCCCGCCCCGACTAGAAGGACCCCAAGAGACCCAGTACTTC.

V usage is TRBV15 and J usage is TRBJ1-1; 8 bases agree with TRBD1. Germline CDR1 is LNHNV and CDR2 is YYDKDF (reference sequence). The CDR3 runs 17 residues. V lost 5 bases and J lost 4; bases outside the gene matches: 15. The chain's CDR3 is CATSSGQGGPTLTEAFF. CDR3 in DNA: TGTGCCACCAGCTCTGGACAGGGAGGACCGACCCTCACTGAAGCTTTCTTT.

The chain recombines TRBV28 with TRBJ1-5, with 7 bases fitting TRBD1. This CDR3 comprises 12 residues. CDR1 is MDHEN, CDR2 SYDVKM, per germline. V dropped 8 bases and J dropped 7; count of bases not matched to a gene: 5. CDR3 loop: CASAGGGQPQHF. The CDR3 bases are TGTGCCAGCGCTGGAGGGGGCCAGCCCCAGCATTTT.